The 21 T cell receptor beta chains below come from one sample, sequenced in a study of T cells expressing NK-cell markers. Following a re-call of the 5' RACE reads, TCRdb has one entry per CDR3 protein and lacks DNA. This repertoire includes about 260,000 distinct CDR3 sequences. The sample comprised blood T cells: a sorted CD56 or NKG2C T cell subset, CD4+ or CD8+ T cells, or bulk PBMC T cells (not recorded which). The receptors here all came from a man aged 18-30 years in good health.

The CDR3 is CAIGWEGAYEQYF. The chain uses TRBV10-3 and TRBJ2-7; the TRBD2 assignment by TCRdb is unverifiable without DNA. Germline-derived CDR1 and CDR2 are ENHRY and SYGVKD. This CDR3 region has 13 residues.

The chain uses TRBV24-1 and TRBJ2-7; TCRdb selects TRBD2, and the lack of DNA leaves this call unchecked. CDR1 is KGHDR and CDR2 is SFDVKD in the germline V gene. CDR3 size: 16 residues. CDR3 loop: CATSDGLAGVSYEQYF.

The V call is TRBV12-3 or TRBV12-4, the J call TRBJ2-3; no DNA is available, so the TRBD2 call from TCRdb remains unchecked. The CDR3 covers 18 residues. CDR3 residues: CASSLRSGRAKGTDTQYF.

The chain is built from TRBV12-3 or TRBV12-4 and TRBJ2-7. This CDR3 is 16 amino acids long. CDR3 amino acids: CASSLMVAESAYEQYF.

CDR3: CASSPRGAGAYNEQFF. This chain links TRBV5-4 with TRBJ2-1; TCRdb picks TRBD1, but there is no DNA to check that call. The CDR3 has 16 amino acids. From germline, CDR1 is SGHNT and CDR2 YYREEE (reference sequence).

The chain employs TRBV5-6 and TRBJ2-7; with no DNA, the TCRdb D assignment of TRBD2 cannot be verified. The CDR3 loop spans 15 amino acids. Germline V gene sequence: CDR1 SGHDT, CDR2 YYEEEE. This CDR3 is CASSRRGLAGDEQYF.

The chain carries TRBV12-3 or TRBV12-4 and TRBJ2-1. This CDR3 region has 11 residues. The CDR3 spells CASSLMAKQFF.

The V call is TRBV5-1, the J call TRBJ2-4; as DNA is missing, the TRBD1 call by TCRdb cannot be tested. Germline V gives CDR1 SGHRS, CDR2 YFSETQ. This CDR3 comprises 17 residues. The CDR3 here is CASSNPDRSGAKNIQYF.

The V gene is TRBV24-1, the J gene TRBJ2-1; TCRdb outputs TRBD2, but without DNA this stays unchecked. The germline CDR1 and CDR2 sequences are KGHDR and SFDVKD. The CDR3 totals 16 residues. This CDR3 is CATSDTRTRDGNEQFF.

This CDR3 reads CASRDRTTGELFF. The chain employs TRBV25-1 and TRBJ2-2; without DNA, the TCRdb call of TRBD1 cannot be checked. Germline values: CDR1 MGHDK, CDR2 SYGVNS. CDR3 size: 13 residues.

The chain employs TRBV4-1 and TRBJ1-3. Germline loops: CDR1 MGHRA, CDR2 YSYEKL. The CDR3 is 16 amino acids. The CDR3 here is CASSQGGAGFGNTIYF.

The chain joins TRBV18 to TRBJ1-2; TCRdb selects TRBD1, and the lack of DNA leaves this call unchecked. Germline CDR1 KGHSH, CDR2 LQKENI. This CDR3 is 15 amino acids long. The CDR3 loop reads CASSPRDRIIYGYTF.

CDR3 amino acids: CASTLAGQGYDEQFF. The chain links TRBV28 to TRBJ2-1; TCRdb's assignment of TRBD1 cannot be checked, as there is no DNA. The V gene's germline CDR1 is MDHEN and CDR2 SYDVKM. CDR3 size: 15 residues.

The chain couples TRBV20-1 to TRBJ1-1; TCRdb designates TRBD1, a call that cannot be tested without DNA. Germline V CDR1 and CDR2: DFQATT, SNEGSKA (reference sequence). The CDR3 totals 13 residues. CDR3 residues: CSAIGQGTLEAFF.

The J gene is TRBJ2-4, the V gene TRBV7-2. The CDR3 runs to 15 residues. The germline CDR1 and CDR2 sequences are SGHTA and FQGNSA. The CDR3 protein is CASSPTLLTQNIQYF.

The rearrangement uses TRBV10-3 and TRBJ2-6. CDR3 length equals 14 residues. The germline CDR1 and CDR2 sequences are ENHRY and SYGVKD. CDR3 sequence reads: CAISEATGANVLTF.

The rearrangement uses TRBV7-8 and TRBJ2-1. The CDR3 is 16 residues long. The germline V gene encodes CDR1 SGHVS and CDR2 FQNEAQ. CDR3 region: CASSLPLRFSYNEQFF.

This chain links TRBV5-1 with TRBJ2-1; the TCRdb call, TRBD1, lacks DNA for checking. This CDR3 is built from 17 residues. Germline CDR1 and CDR2: SGHRS and YFSETQ. The CDR3 loop reads CASSQDRAGGLYNEQFF.

The rearrangement joins TRBV12-3 or TRBV12-4 to TRBJ2-1; TCRdb's D call of TRBD2 is untestable without DNA. This CDR3 is built from 19 residues. The CDR3 spells CASSLRTSGSPSSYNEQFF.

The gene calls are TRBV7-2 and TRBJ2-7; TCRdb's D call, TRBD2, is unchecked because there is no DNA. The CDR3 sequence is 15 residues long. CDR1 and CDR2 from the germline V gene are SGHTA and FQGNSA. The chain's CDR3 is CASSRIAGGYYEQYF.

V and J are TRBV12-3 or TRBV12-4 and TRBJ2-7; TCRdb gives TRBD1 as the D gene, but with no DNA this cannot be confirmed. This CDR3 region has 13 residues. CDR3 amino acids: CASRQGARYEQYF.